This T cell receptor (beta chain) derives from a study of response to subunit inactivated influenza vaccine. TCRdb reprocessed the RT-PCR reads via MiXCR and lists one record per CDR3 protein. Here the sample spans over 650,000 distinct CDR3 sequences, less than 20% being singletons. This clonotype was counted only a few times. As yet, its antigen is unknown. Study observations and caveats: With each seasonal influenza vaccination, the authors suggested, few new T cells are recruited.

V was clipped by 5 bases and J by 2 bases; unmatched bases: 5. The V gene's germline CDR1 is SGHTA and CDR2 FQGNSA. The length of the CDR3 is 15 residues. The TCR originated in a man aged 50-59 years who received an inactivated influenza vaccine. The sample here was PBMCs from blood, taken about 5 days after vaccination. The V call is TRBV7-2, the J call TRBJ2-5, with TRBD2 matching 10 bases. The CDR3 nucleotides read TGTGCCAGCAGCCCCATAGCGGGGGGACAAGAGACCCAGTACTTC. It encodes CASSPIAGGQETQYF.